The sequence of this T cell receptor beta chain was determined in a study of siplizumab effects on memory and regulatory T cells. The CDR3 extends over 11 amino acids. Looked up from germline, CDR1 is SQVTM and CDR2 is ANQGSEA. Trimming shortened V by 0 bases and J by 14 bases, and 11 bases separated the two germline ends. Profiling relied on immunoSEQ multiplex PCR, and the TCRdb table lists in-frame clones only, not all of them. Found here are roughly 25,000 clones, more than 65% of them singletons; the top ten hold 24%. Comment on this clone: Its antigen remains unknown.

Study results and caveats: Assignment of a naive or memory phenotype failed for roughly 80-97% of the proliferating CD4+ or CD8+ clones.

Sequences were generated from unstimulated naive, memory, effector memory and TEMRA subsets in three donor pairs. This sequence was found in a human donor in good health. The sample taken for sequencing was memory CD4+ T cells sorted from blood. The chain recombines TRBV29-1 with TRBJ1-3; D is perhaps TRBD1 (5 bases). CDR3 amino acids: CSVEDPGGLYF. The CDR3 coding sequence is TGCAGCGTTGAAGATCCCGGGGGATTATATTTT.